The entry that follows covers one T cell receptor (beta chain) sequence. The antigen remains undetermined. Profiling relied on immunoSEQ multiplex PCR, and the TCRdb table lists in-frame clones only, not all of them. Among just under 65,000 clones, approximately 90% were seen once, and the ten largest hold more than 11%. The TCR-sequenced patients were a few responders to pembrolizumab. V shed 6 bases and J 6 bases; nucleotides not matched to a gene: 9. Looked up from germline, CDR1 is MNHEY and CDR2 is SMNVEV (reference sequence). This CDR3 is built from 14 residues. The data were obtained in a study of PD-1 blockade in mismatch repair-deficient tumors. Study at large: All were previously treated, progressing patients with some twelve mismatch repair-deficient cancer types.

General study points: Tumor-resident clones, often absent from pretreatment blood, expanded after pembrolizumab and then contracted.

The clonotype originates from an adult with mismatch repair-deficient cancer. The chain joins TRBV27 to TRBJ2-7, with TRBD2 identical over 9 bases. The specimen comprised peripheral blood, sampled 52 weeks after starting pembrolizumab. CDR3 nucleotides: TGTGCCAGCAGCCCGCTAGCGGGAAATGGCGAGCAGTACTTC. Encoded protein: CASSPLAGNGEQYF.